Listed below are T cell receptor beta chains from one sample, sequenced in a study of OX40 agonist ivuxolimab in advanced cancers. Sequencing was performed with immunoSEQ multiplex PCR; in TCRdb, only in-frame clones are kept and a portion is missing. The repertoire includes tens of thousands of clones, roughly 87% of them detected once, and approximately 3% sits in the top ten. The sequencing used CD4+ or CD8+ T cells sorted from blood, collected in a trial of the OX40 agonist ivuxolimab. All receptors derive from an adult with an advanced solid tumor such as melanoma, head and neck, liver or kidney cancer. Both conserved end residues are part of each CDR3.

TRBJ2-5	TRBV5-1	CASKSSGMYQETQYF
TRBJ2-7	TRBV5-8	CASSLGFWQESYEQYF
TRBJ2-5	TRBV4-3	CASSQAAGETQYF
TRBJ2-2	TRBV4-1	CASRGGSRAGELFF
TRBJ2-3	TRBV19	CASSTGEGTDTQYF
TRBJ1-6	TRBV2	CASSSDGSTYNSPLHF
TRBJ1-5	TRBV29-1	CSAQQGAQNQPQHF
TRBJ1-2	TRBV27	CASRPSGNYGYTF
TRBJ2-5	TRBV5-1	CASSAGTAQETQYF
TRBJ2-1	TRBV6-1	CASWSGVGNNEQFF
TRBJ1-5	TRBV6-1	CASKRGHGGQPQHF
TRBJ2-3	TRBV5-1	CASSLGVDTQYF
TRBJ2-3	TRBV4-1	CASSQVNLISTDTQYF
TRBJ2-2	TRBV19	CATKLAGELFF
TRBJ2-2	TRBV7-3	CASSWQGFTGELFF
TRBJ2-5	TRBV7-3	CASSSQYQETQYF
TRBJ2-2	TRBV18	CASSPQRSGELFF
TRBJ1-3	TRBV6-5	CASRIDSGNTIYF
TRBJ2-1	TRBV6-6	CASRNSGIDNEQFF